A selection of T cell receptor beta chains follows, all from one sample in a study of blood T cell repertoires in COVID-19. The protocol was immunoSEQ multiplex PCR, while the TCRdb copy is restricted to in-frame clones and leaves out a portion. The sample holds about 70,000 clones, approximately 80% seen once. Material for sequencing was peripheral blood. These receptors were taken from a human donor in a cohort sampled during active COVID-19. The CDR3 runs from the conserved cysteine through the conserved F or W. Each record gives: J gene, CDR3 length, V gene, clone size, D gene, CDR3 DNA, CDR3 protein. D genes are given only for firm matches. A row's size may be missing; if present it is once, few, many or a size class.

j_call: TRBJ1-4; cdr3_length: 15; v_call: TRBV5-4; clone_size: -; d_call: -; cdr3_nt: TGTGCCAGCAGAGACCAGGGTGGGGATAATGAAAAACTGTTTTTT; cdr3_aa: CASRDQGGDNEKLFF
j_call: TRBJ2-1; cdr3_length: 14; v_call: TRBV20-1; clone_size: -; d_call: TRBD2; cdr3_nt: TGCAGTGCTAGTACTAGCGGGATATACAATGAGCAGTTCTTC; cdr3_aa: CSASTSGIYNEQFF
j_call: TRBJ1-5; cdr3_length: 14; v_call: TRBV3-1/TRBV3-2; clone_size: -; d_call: TRBD1; cdr3_nt: TGTGCCAGCAGCCAAGACCGGACAGGGCAGCCCCAGCATTTT; cdr3_aa: CASSQDRTGQPQHF
j_call: TRBJ2-1; cdr3_length: 15; v_call: TRBV9; clone_size: few; d_call: TRBD2; cdr3_nt: TGTGCCAGCAGCGTCCGGGACTACCCCTACAATGAGCAGTTCTTC; cdr3_aa: CASSVRDYPYNEQFF
j_call: TRBJ2-6; cdr3_length: 16; v_call: TRBV5-4; clone_size: -; d_call: TRBD1; cdr3_nt: TGTGCCAGCAGCTCGCAGGGGGCGCAGGGGGCCAACGTCCTGACTTTC; cdr3_aa: CASSSQGAQGANVLTF
j_call: TRBJ1-1; cdr3_length: 16; v_call: TRBV7-9; clone_size: -; d_call: TRBD1; cdr3_nt: TGTGCCAGCAGCGGCTCCGGGACAGGGGGAAGTACTGAAGCTTTCTTT; cdr3_aa: CASSGSGTGGSTEAFF
j_call: TRBJ2-1; cdr3_length: 13; v_call: TRBV27; clone_size: -; d_call: TRBD2; cdr3_nt: TGTGCCAGCAGTCTCGCCGGGGGGGGTGAGCAGTTCTTC; cdr3_aa: CASSLAGGGEQFF
j_call: TRBJ2-2; cdr3_length: 16; v_call: TRBV3-1/TRBV3-2; clone_size: -; d_call: TRBD2; cdr3_nt: TGTGCCAGCAGCCACAACCGGGGCGGGAGCGCCGGTGGGCTGTTTTTT; cdr3_aa: CASSHNRGGSAGGLFF
j_call: TRBJ2-5; cdr3_length: 15; v_call: TRBV3-1/TRBV3-2; clone_size: -; d_call: -; cdr3_nt: TGTGCCAGCAGCCAAGCGGGAGCAGTCGGAGAGACCCAGTACTTC; cdr3_aa: CASSQAGAVGETQYF
j_call: TRBJ2-7; cdr3_length: 15; v_call: TRBV10-3; clone_size: -; d_call: TRBD1; cdr3_nt: TGTGCCATCAGTGACCCCAGACGGACAGGGAGCGAGCAGTACTTC; cdr3_aa: CAISDPRRTGSEQYF
j_call: TRBJ2-7; cdr3_length: 16; v_call: TRBV7-6; clone_size: -; d_call: TRBD2; cdr3_nt: TGTGCCAGCAGCCAATCGGCGGGAGGGCTCTCCTACGAGCAGTACTTC; cdr3_aa: CASSQSAGGLSYEQYF
j_call: TRBJ2-1; cdr3_length: 16; v_call: TRBV18; clone_size: -; d_call: TRBD2; cdr3_nt: TGTGCCAGCTCACCACCGGGAATAGCGGGAGGGCAAGAGCAGTTCTTC; cdr3_aa: CASSPPGIAGGQEQFF
j_call: TRBJ2-3; cdr3_length: 14; v_call: TRBV9; clone_size: -; d_call: -; cdr3_nt: TGTGCCAGCAGCGTATCTCCAGGCACAGATACGCAGTATTTT; cdr3_aa: CASSVSPGTDTQYF
j_call: TRBJ2-7; cdr3_length: 15; v_call: TRBV4-3; clone_size: -; d_call: -; cdr3_nt: TGCGCCAGCAGCCAAGATTACGGGGGTTTCTACGAGCAGTACTTC; cdr3_aa: CASSQDYGGFYEQYF
j_call: TRBJ1-1; cdr3_length: 17; v_call: TRBV4-3; clone_size: few; d_call: TRBD1; cdr3_nt: TGCGCCAGCAGCCAAGATAGGCCGACAGGGGGAGACACTGAAGCTTTCTTT; cdr3_aa: CASSQDRPTGGDTEAFF
j_call: TRBJ2-7; cdr3_length: 16; v_call: TRBV18; clone_size: -; d_call: -; cdr3_nt: TGTGCCAGCTCACCGGACCTGCCACCGGGGTCCTACGAGCAGTACTTC; cdr3_aa: CASSPDLPPGSYEQYF
j_call: TRBJ2-7; cdr3_length: 16; v_call: TRBV6-2/TRBV6-3; clone_size: -; d_call: TRBD1; cdr3_nt: TGTGCCAGCAGTGCCAGTGAGTCGGACAGGTCCTTCGAGCAGTACTTC; cdr3_aa: CASSASESDRSFEQYF
j_call: TRBJ2-1; cdr3_length: 15; v_call: TRBV27; clone_size: -; d_call: TRBD2; cdr3_nt: TGTGCCAGCAGTCCCCGACTAGCGGGAAGTAATGAGCAGTTCTTC; cdr3_aa: CASSPRLAGSNEQFF
j_call: TRBJ2-7; cdr3_length: 13; v_call: TRBV12-3/TRBV12-4; clone_size: -; d_call: -; cdr3_nt: TGTGCCAGCAGTTTAGGGCTTTCCTACGAGCAGTACTTC; cdr3_aa: CASSLGLSYEQYF
j_call: TRBJ2-5; cdr3_length: 16; v_call: TRBV5-4; clone_size: -; d_call: TRBD1; cdr3_nt: TGTGCCAGCAGCCAAGCCGCCGGGACAGGGGGGGAGACCCAGTACTTC; cdr3_aa: CASSQAAGTGGETQYF
j_call: TRBJ2-1; cdr3_length: 15; v_call: TRBV11-3; clone_size: once; d_call: -; cdr3_nt: TGTGCCAGCAGCTTTAGTGCAGGGGCGTACAATGAGCAGTTCTTC; cdr3_aa: CASSFSAGAYNEQFF
j_call: TRBJ1-2; cdr3_length: 16; v_call: TRBV29-1; clone_size: few; d_call: -; cdr3_nt: TGCAGCGTTGACTCAGGGAGGACCCGGGGTTCCTATGGCTACACCTTC; cdr3_aa: CSVDSGRTRGSYGYTF
j_call: TRBJ2-7; cdr3_length: 12; v_call: TRBV28; clone_size: -; d_call: TRBD1; cdr3_nt: TGTGCCAGCAGTTTACTACAGGGGAGTGCGTACTTC; cdr3_aa: CASSLLQGSAYF
j_call: TRBJ2-5; cdr3_length: 15; v_call: TRBV28; clone_size: few; d_call: TRBD2; cdr3_nt: TGTGCCAGCAATAGACTAGCGGGGCGCGGGGAGACCCAGTACTTC; cdr3_aa: CASNRLAGRGETQYF
j_call: TRBJ2-3; cdr3_length: 16; v_call: TRBV2; clone_size: -; d_call: TRBD2; cdr3_nt: TGTGCCAGCAGCTTGAACGAACTAGCGGGCACAGATACGCAGTATTTT; cdr3_aa: CASSLNELAGTDTQYF
j_call: TRBJ2-7; cdr3_length: 16; v_call: TRBV7-8; clone_size: -; d_call: -; cdr3_nt: TGTGCCAGCAGCTTGGCCTCTCGGACTTCCACCGGAGAGCAGTACTTC; cdr3_aa: CASSLASRTSTGEQYF
j_call: TRBJ2-7; cdr3_length: 14; v_call: TRBV5-1; clone_size: -; d_call: TRBD1; cdr3_nt: TGCGCCAGCAGCCCCGACAGGGGGGGCGACGAGCAGTACTTC; cdr3_aa: CASSPDRGGDEQYF
j_call: TRBJ2-7; cdr3_length: 15; v_call: TRBV3-1/TRBV3-2; clone_size: -; d_call: TRBD2; cdr3_nt: TGTGCCAGCCTCGGACTAGCGGGACCAAACTACGAGCAGTACTTC; cdr3_aa: CASLGLAGPNYEQYF
j_call: TRBJ1-1; cdr3_length: 15; v_call: TRBV6-5; clone_size: -; d_call: -; cdr3_nt: TGTGCCAGCACGGGTGTCGGGTACATGAACACTGAAGCTTTCTTT; cdr3_aa: CASTGVGYMNTEAFF
j_call: TRBJ2-5; cdr3_length: 16; v_call: TRBV7-8; clone_size: -; d_call: TRBD1; cdr3_nt: TGTGCCAGCAGCTTACGCGACAGGGGGCGTGTCGAGACCCAGTACTTC; cdr3_aa: CASSLRDRGRVETQYF
j_call: TRBJ2-1; cdr3_length: 17; v_call: TRBV7-9; clone_size: -; d_call: TRBD2; cdr3_nt: TGTGCCAGCAGCGCACGCACCGGGACTAGCGGGAGTTCGAAGCAGTTCTTC; cdr3_aa: CASSARTGTSGSSKQFF
j_call: TRBJ2-7; cdr3_length: 14; v_call: TRBV18; clone_size: -; d_call: -; cdr3_nt: TGTGCCAGCTCACCAACAGGGTATAGTAACGAGCAGTACTTC; cdr3_aa: CASSPTGYSNEQYF
j_call: TRBJ2-2; cdr3_length: 15; v_call: TRBV6-5; clone_size: -; d_call: TRBD1; cdr3_nt: TGTGCCAGCAAAACCCCCGGGACAGACACCGGGGAGCTGTTTTTT; cdr3_aa: CASKTPGTDTGELFF
j_call: TRBJ2-1; cdr3_length: 15; v_call: TRBV15; clone_size: -; d_call: TRBD1; cdr3_nt: TGTGCCACCAGCACCGGGACAGGGACCTACAATGAGCAGTTCTTC; cdr3_aa: CATSTGTGTYNEQFF
j_call: TRBJ1-1; cdr3_length: 16; v_call: TRBV15; clone_size: -; d_call: -; cdr3_nt: TGTGCCACCAGCAGAGATGTCAGAACAGGGAACACTGAAGCTTTCTTT; cdr3_aa: CATSRDVRTGNTEAFF
j_call: TRBJ1-1; cdr3_length: 18; v_call: TRBV11-2; clone_size: few; d_call: -; cdr3_nt: TGTGCCAGCAGCTTCCAGCTGGATCCGGGACAAAAGAACACTGAAGCTTTCTTT; cdr3_aa: CASSFQLDPGQKNTEAFF
j_call: TRBJ1-2; cdr3_length: 14; v_call: TRBV5-8; clone_size: -; d_call: TRBD1; cdr3_nt: TGTGCCAGCAGCCGCGCGGGACAGTACTATGGCTACACCTTC; cdr3_aa: CASSRAGQYYGYTF
j_call: TRBJ2-7; cdr3_length: 16; v_call: TRBV7-2; clone_size: -; d_call: -; cdr3_nt: TGTGCCAGCAGCTTAGTCCTGGCGAGCGTTGCCTACGAGCAGTACTTC; cdr3_aa: CASSLVLASVAYEQYF
j_call: TRBJ1-1; cdr3_length: 14; v_call: TRBV10-1; clone_size: once; d_call: -; cdr3_nt: TGCGCCAGCAGTGAGACGCAGGGAAACACTGAAGCTTTCTTT; cdr3_aa: CASSETQGNTEAFF
j_call: TRBJ2-1; cdr3_length: 13; v_call: TRBV7-9; clone_size: once; d_call: -; cdr3_nt: TGTGCCAGCAGCACACAGGGGAGGAGTGAGCAGTTCTTC; cdr3_aa: CASSTQGRSEQFF
j_call: TRBJ1-2; cdr3_length: 16; v_call: TRBV11-2; clone_size: -; d_call: TRBD1; cdr3_nt: TGTGCCAGCAGCTTGATGGCGGGACAGGGAGTTAGCGGCTACACCTTC; cdr3_aa: CASSLMAGQGVSGYTF
j_call: TRBJ2-1; cdr3_length: 16; v_call: TRBV10-3; clone_size: -; d_call: TRBD2; cdr3_nt: TGTGCCATCAGTGAGTCGATAGCGGGAGGTCTCAATGAGCAGTTCTTC; cdr3_aa: CAISESIAGGLNEQFF
j_call: TRBJ1-2; cdr3_length: 16; v_call: TRBV18; clone_size: -; d_call: TRBD1; cdr3_nt: TGTGCCAGCTCACCACCCAGGGGGCAATGGGGCTATGGCTACACCTTC; cdr3_aa: CASSPPRGQWGYGYTF
j_call: TRBJ2-7; cdr3_length: 13; v_call: TRBV6-5; clone_size: -; d_call: -; cdr3_nt: TGTGCCAGCAGACTCGGACTGACCTACGAGCAGTACTTC; cdr3_aa: CASRLGLTYEQYF
j_call: TRBJ2-6; cdr3_length: 15; v_call: TRBV7-6; clone_size: once; d_call: -; cdr3_nt: TGTGCCAGCAGCTCCGTGCTAGCTGGGGCCAACGTCCTGACTTTC; cdr3_aa: CASSSVLAGANVLTF
j_call: TRBJ1-6; cdr3_length: 16; v_call: TRBV27; clone_size: few; d_call: TRBD1; cdr3_nt: TGTGCCAGCAGTTTATCTTTCGACAGGGGCAATTCACCCCTCCACTTT; cdr3_aa: CASSLSFDRGNSPLHF
j_call: TRBJ2-3; cdr3_length: 14; v_call: TRBV18; clone_size: -; d_call: TRBD2; cdr3_nt: TGTGCCAGCTCACCGGGACTAGATGCAGATACGCAGTATTTT; cdr3_aa: CASSPGLDADTQYF